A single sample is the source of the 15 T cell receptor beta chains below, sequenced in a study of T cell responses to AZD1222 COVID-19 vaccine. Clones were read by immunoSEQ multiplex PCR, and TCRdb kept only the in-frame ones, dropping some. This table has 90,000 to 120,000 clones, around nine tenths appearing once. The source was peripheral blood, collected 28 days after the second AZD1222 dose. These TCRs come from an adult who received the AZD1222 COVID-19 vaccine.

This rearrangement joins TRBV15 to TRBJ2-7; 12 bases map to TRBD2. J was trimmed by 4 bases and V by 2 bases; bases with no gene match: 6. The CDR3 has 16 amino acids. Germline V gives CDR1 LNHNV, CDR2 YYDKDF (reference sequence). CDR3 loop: CATSRLELAGGYEQYF. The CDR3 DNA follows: TGTGCCACCAGCAGATTGGAACTAGCGGGGGGATACGAGCAGTACTTC.

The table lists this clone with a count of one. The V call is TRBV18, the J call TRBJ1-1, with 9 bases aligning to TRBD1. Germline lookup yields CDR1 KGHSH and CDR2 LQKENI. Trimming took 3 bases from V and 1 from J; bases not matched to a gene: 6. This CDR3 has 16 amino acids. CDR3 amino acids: CASSPSTGGRNTEAFF. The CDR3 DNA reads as TGTGCCAGCTCACCCTCAACAGGGGGCAGGAACACTGAAGCTTTCTTT.

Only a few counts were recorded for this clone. The CDR3 DNA reads as TGTGCCAGTAGTGTCCAAGAGACCCAGTACTTC. It is translated as CASSVQETQYF. J is TRBJ2-5 and V is TRBV19; D is ambiguous. The CDR3 totals 11 residues. CDR1 and CDR2 (germline): LNHDA, SQIVND (reference sequence). The ends were cut back, 5 bases at V and 1 base at J, with 2 bases in the middle.

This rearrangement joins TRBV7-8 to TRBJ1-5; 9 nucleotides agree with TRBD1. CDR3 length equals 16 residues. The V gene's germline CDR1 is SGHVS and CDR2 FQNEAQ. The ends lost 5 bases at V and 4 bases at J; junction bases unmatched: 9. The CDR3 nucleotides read TGTGCCAGCAGCCCGAGGACAGGGGAAAATAATCAGCCCCAGCATTTT. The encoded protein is CASSPRTGENNQPQHF.

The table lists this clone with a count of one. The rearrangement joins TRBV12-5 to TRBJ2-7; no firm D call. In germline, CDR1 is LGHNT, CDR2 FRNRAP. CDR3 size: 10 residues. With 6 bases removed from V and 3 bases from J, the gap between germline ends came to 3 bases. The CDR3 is CASGGYEQYF. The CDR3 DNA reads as TGTGCTAGTGGGGGCTACGAGCAGTACTTC.

The CDR3 spells CASSHRGQGTYTF. CDR3 in DNA: TGTGCCAGCAGTCATCGGGGACAGGGTACCTACACCTTC. The rearrangement joins TRBV27 to TRBJ1-2; 9 bases line up with TRBD1. From germline, CDR1 is MNHEY and CDR2 SMNVEV (reference sequence). The CDR3 has 13 residues. Trimming removed 5 bases from V and 10 bases from J; junction bases left unmatched: 8.

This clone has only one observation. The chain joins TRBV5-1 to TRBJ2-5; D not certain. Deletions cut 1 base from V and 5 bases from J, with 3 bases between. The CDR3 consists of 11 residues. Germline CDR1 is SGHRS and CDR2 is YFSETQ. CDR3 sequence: CASSLYETQYF. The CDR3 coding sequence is TGCGCCAGCAGCTTGTATGAGACCCAGTACTTC.

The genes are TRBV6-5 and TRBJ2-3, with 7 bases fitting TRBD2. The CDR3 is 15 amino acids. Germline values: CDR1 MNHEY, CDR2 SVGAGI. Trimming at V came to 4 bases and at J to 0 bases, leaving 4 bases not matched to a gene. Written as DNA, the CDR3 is TGTGCCAGCAGTTTTACTAGCGCAAGCACAGATACGCAGTATTTT. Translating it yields CASSFTSASTDTQYF.

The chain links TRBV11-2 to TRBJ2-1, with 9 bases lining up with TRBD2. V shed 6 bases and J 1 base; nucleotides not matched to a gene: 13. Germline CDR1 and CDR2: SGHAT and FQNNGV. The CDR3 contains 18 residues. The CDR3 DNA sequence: TGTGCCAGCAGACCCACGATAGCGGGGGCTGGGTCCTACAATGAGCAGTTCTTC. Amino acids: CASRPTIAGAGSYNEQFF.

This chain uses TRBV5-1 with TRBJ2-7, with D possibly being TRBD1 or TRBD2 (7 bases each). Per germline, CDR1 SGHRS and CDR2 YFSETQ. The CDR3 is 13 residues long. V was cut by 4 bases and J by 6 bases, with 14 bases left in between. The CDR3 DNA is TGCGCCAGCAGCCGAGACAGGGAGGGCGAGCAGTACTTC. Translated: CASSRDREGEQYF. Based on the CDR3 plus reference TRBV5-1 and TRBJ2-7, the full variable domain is KAGVTQTPRYLIKTRGQQVTLSCSPISGHRSVSWYQQTPGQGLQFLFEYFSETQRNKGNFPGRFSGRQFSNSRSEMNVSTLELGDSALYLCASSRDREGEQYFGPGTRLTVT.

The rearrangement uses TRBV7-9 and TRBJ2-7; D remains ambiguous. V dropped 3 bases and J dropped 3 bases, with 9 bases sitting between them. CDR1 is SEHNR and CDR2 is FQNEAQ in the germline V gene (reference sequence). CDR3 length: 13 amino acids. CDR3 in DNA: TGTGCCAGCAGCTTTCTACAGCACTACGAGCAGTACTTC. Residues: CASSFLQHYEQYF.

This CDR3 is CASSPGGFTEAFF. CDR3 bases: TGTGCCAGCAGCCCAGGGGGTTTCACTGAAGCTTTCTTT. V usage is TRBV7-9 and J usage is TRBJ1-1, with 7 bases fitting TRBD1. The ends lost 5 bases at V and 4 bases at J; junction bases unmatched: 4. Looked up from germline, CDR1 is SEHNR and CDR2 is FQNEAQ (reference sequence). This CDR3 comprises 13 residues.

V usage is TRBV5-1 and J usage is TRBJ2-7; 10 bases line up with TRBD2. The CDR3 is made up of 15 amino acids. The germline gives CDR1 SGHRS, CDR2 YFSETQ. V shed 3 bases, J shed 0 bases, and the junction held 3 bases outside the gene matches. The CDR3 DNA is TGCGCCAGCAGCTCAGCGGGAGGGAGCTCCTACGAGCAGTACTTC. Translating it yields CASSSAGGSSYEQYF. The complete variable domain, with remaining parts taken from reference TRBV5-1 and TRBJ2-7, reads KAGVTQTPRYLIKTRGQQVTLSCSPISGHRSVSWYQQTPGQGLQFLFEYFSETQRNKGNFPGRFSGRQFSNSRSEMNVSTLELGDSALYLCASSSAGGSSYEQYFGPGTRLTVT.

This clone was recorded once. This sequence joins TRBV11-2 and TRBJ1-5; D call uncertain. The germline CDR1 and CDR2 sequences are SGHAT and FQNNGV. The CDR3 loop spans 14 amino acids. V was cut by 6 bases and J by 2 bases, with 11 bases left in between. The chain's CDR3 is CASSRAGGNQPQHF. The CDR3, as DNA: TGTGCCAGCAGTCGGGCGGGAGGCAATCAGCCCCAGCATTTT.

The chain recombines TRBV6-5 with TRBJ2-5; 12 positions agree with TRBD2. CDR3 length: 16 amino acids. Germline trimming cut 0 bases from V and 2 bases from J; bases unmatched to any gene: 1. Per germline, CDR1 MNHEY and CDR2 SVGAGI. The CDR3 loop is CASSYSGTSGQETQYF. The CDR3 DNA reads TGTGCCAGCAGTTACTCGGGGACTAGCGGGCAAGAGACCCAGTACTTC.